Each of the 20 T cell receptor beta chains below was sequenced from the same sample in a study of T cell repertoires in cytomegalovirus infection. TCRdb analysed the reads with MiXCR anew, one entry per CDR3 protein. This sample has hundreds of thousands of distinct CDR3 sequences; 35% to 40% occur once, and the top ten carry roughly 2.8%. The sequenced sample was PBMCs. All receptors derive from a human donor in good health (CMV status not recorded). Some clones in this sample may be carry-over from other donors' samples.

The rearrangement uses TRBV19 and TRBJ2-1, with 8 bases identical to TRBD2. The V gene's germline CDR1 is LNHDA and CDR2 SQIVND (reference sequence). The CDR3 has 15 amino acids. J lost 4 bases, V lost 3 bases, and 5 bases had no gene match. This CDR3 is CASSIPSGLYNEQFF. In nucleotides, the CDR3 is TGTGCCAGTAGTATTCCTAGCGGGTTATACAATGAGCAGTTCTTC.

In its sample, this clonotype was seen many times. This chain connects TRBV7-2 to TRBJ1-3; D gene uncertain. V dropped 5 bases and J dropped 0 bases, with 8 bases sitting between them. Germline V gene sequence: CDR1 SGHTA, CDR2 FQGNSA. The length of the CDR3 is 14 residues. CDR3 amino acids: CASSPQLSGNTIYF. The CDR3 DNA is TGTGCCAGCAGCCCACAGCTCTCTGGAAACACCATATATTTT.

A few counts support this clonotype. In DNA, the CDR3 is TGTGCCAGCAGCCCACGGCTAGCGGGAGGGCCCTACGAGCAGTACTTC. Amino acids: CASSPRLAGGPYEQYF. This chain uses TRBV11-1 with TRBJ2-7, with 12 bases fitting TRBD2. In germline, CDR1 is SGHAT, CDR2 FQDESV (reference sequence). The CDR3 runs to 16 residues. After removal of 5 bases from V and 2 bases from J, the junction contained 7 bases not matched to a gene.

The chain joins TRBV28 to TRBJ2-1; 16 bases match TRBD2. V trimming: 7 bases; J trimming: 2 bases; junction bases outside the gene matches: 5. CDR3 length: 17 residues. CDR1 and CDR2 (germline): MDHEN, SYDVKM. Here the CDR3 reads CASTGTSGRAPYNEQFF. The CDR3 bases are TGTGCCAGCACCGGGACTAGCGGGAGGGCCCCCTACAATGAGCAGTTCTTC.

This clonotype was seen just once. The genes are TRBV29-1 and TRBJ1-1; D perhaps matches TRBD1 (5 bases). This CDR3 is built from 15 residues. V dropped 6 bases and J dropped 0 bases, with 17 bases sitting between them. Per germline, CDR1 SQVTM and CDR2 ANQGSEA. The DNA for the CDR3 is TGCAGCGTGCGGGGCGGTCACACACTGAACACTGAAGCTTTCTTT. Residues: CSVRGGHTLNTEAFF.

The chain is built from TRBV6-8 and TRBJ2-7; the match to TRBD2 covers 7 bases. This CDR3 spans 15 amino acids. The germline gives CDR1 MNHGY, CDR2 SAAAGT. Trimming took 0 bases from V and 3 from J; bases not matched to a gene: 5. The CDR3 is CASSYSSSGFYEQYF. The CDR3 region has the DNA TGTGCCAGCAGTTACTCGTCTAGCGGATTCTACGAGCAGTACTTC.

The V call is TRBV5-1, the J call TRBJ2-1; tentative D call: TRBD2 (5 bases). The germline V gene encodes CDR1 SGHRS and CDR2 YFSETQ. The length of the CDR3 is 12 residues. V dropped 0 bases and J dropped 14 bases, with 12 bases sitting between them. CDR3 in amino acids: CASSLGRYHKFF. The CDR3 nucleotides are TGCGCCAGCAGCTTGGGGAGGTATCATAAGTTCTTC.

At least ten counts were recorded for this clonotype. This chain connects TRBV7-2 to TRBJ1-3; TRBD1 is a possible D gene (6 bases). V shed 3 bases and J shed 1 base, with 13 bases lying between them. There are 16 residues in the CDR3. The germline gives CDR1 SGHTA, CDR2 FQGNSA. The CDR3 sequence is CASSFGGLRSGNTIYF. CDR3 DNA sequence: TGTGCCAGCAGCTTCGGGGGGCTAAGGTCTGGAAACACCATATATTTT.

This clonotype was picked up a small number of times. This sequence joins TRBV5-5 and TRBJ1-3; D is unclear. Germline V CDR1 and CDR2: SGHKS, YYEKEE (reference sequence). Between the trimmed V and J ends, which lost 1 base and 2 bases, there was a span of 7 bases. The CDR3 length is 14 residues. The CDR3 nucleotides are TGTGCCAGCAGCTTGTACGGGACTGGAAACACCATATATTTT. This translates into CASSLYGTGNTIYF.

This clonotype was detected only a few times. This rearrangement joins TRBV10-3 to TRBJ1-1; D unresolved. The V gene's germline CDR1 is ENHRY and CDR2 SYGVKD. CDR3 length equals 14 residues. V was clipped by 7 bases and J by 3 bases, with 15 bases between them. DNA of the CDR3: TGTGCCATCATGGCGAGCGCTGGTGACACTGAAGCTTTCTTT. It is translated as CAIMASAGDTEAFF.

This chain links TRBV10-3 with TRBJ2-1, with a tentative D call TRBD1 (6 bases). CDR1 ENHRY and CDR2 SYGVKD come from the germline V gene. V was clipped by 7 bases and J by 7 bases, with 14 bases between them. The CDR3 consists of 13 residues. This CDR3 reads CAINHPGVNEQFF. CDR3 DNA sequence: TGTGCCATCAACCATCCAGGGGTGAATGAGCAGTTCTTC.

V gene TRBV10-3 combines with J gene TRBJ2-7, with 9 bases aligning to TRBD2. The germline V gene has CDR1 ENHRY and CDR2 SYGVKD. Germline trimming cut 3 bases from V and 3 bases from J; bases unmatched to any gene: 12. The CDR3 has 17 residues. CDR3: CAISDASGVSVVYEQYF. The DNA of the CDR3 is TGTGCCATCAGTGACGCTAGCGGGGTGTCAGTGGTCTACGAGCAGTACTTC.

This clonotype was counted only a few times. This rearrangement joins TRBV6-6 to TRBJ2-4; perhaps TRBD2 as D (6 bases). Germline values: CDR1 MNHNY, CDR2 SVGAGI (reference sequence). V shed 6 bases and J shed 0 bases, with 12 bases lying between them. CDR3 length equals 15 residues. The CDR3 reads CASSPLAVAKNIQYF. The CDR3 coding sequence is TGTGCCAGCAGCCCCTTAGCGGTAGCCAAAAACATTCAGTACTTC.

This clonotype appeared a few times. This rearrangement joins TRBV20-1 to TRBJ1-3; the D gene is possibly TRBD1 (5 bases). Trimming stripped 5 bases from V and 4 bases from J, with 12 bases between. This CDR3 comprises 13 residues. Per the germline V gene, CDR1 is DFQATT and CDR2 is SNEGSKA (reference sequence). CDR3 amino acids: CSALHDRGNTIYF. For the CDR3, the DNA is TGCAGTGCTTTACACGACAGAGGAAACACCATATATTTT.

The chain recombines TRBV28 with TRBJ2-5; 10 nucleotides line up with TRBD1. Germline lookup yields CDR1 MDHEN and CDR2 SYDVKM. With V trimmed by 5 bases and J by 3 bases, 12 bases remained unmatched. This CDR3 region has 17 residues. CDR3 nucleotide sequence: TGTGCCAGCAGTCCTCCCTGGACAGGGGGATTTGAAGAGACCCAGTACTTC. Its translation is CASSPPWTGGFEETQYF.

Regarding this clonotype: This likely comes from a read error, as the CDR3 has no conserved phenylalanine or tryptophan at its end. The chain has TRBV2 and TRBJ2-7; perhaps TRBD1 as D (6 bases). CDR1 and CDR2 from the germline V gene are SNHLY and FYNNEI. The CDR3 spans 15 residues. V was clipped by 5 bases and J by 3 bases, with 17 bases between them. CDR3 DNA sequence: TGTGCCAGCAGTTTTCTGACAGGAGCAAACTACGAGCAGTACTGC. This gives the protein CASSFLTGANYEQYC.

V gene TRBV7-6 combines with J gene TRBJ1-3, with D uncertain. The germline CDR1 and CDR2 sequences are SGHVS and FNYEAQ. Trimming removed 2 bases at V and 3 bases at J, with 14 bases between. The CDR3 runs to 16 residues. CDR3 sequence reads: CASSLSSGGLGNTIYF. Here the CDR3 DNA reads TGTGCCAGCAGCTTATCGTCGGGAGGGCTTGGAAACACCATATATTTT.

The chain combines TRBV7-6 with TRBJ2-1, with 8 bases that match TRBD2. Per germline, CDR1 SGHVS and CDR2 FNYEAQ. The ends lost 11 bases at V and 4 bases at J; junction bases unmatched: 10. This CDR3 has 14 residues. The CDR3 nucleotides are TGTGCCGTCAGCTTTAGCGGGGCTTACAATGAGCAGTTCTTC. Translating gives CAVSFSGAYNEQFF.

The gene calls are TRBV12-3 or TRBV12-4 and TRBJ1-5, with TRBD1 matching over 12 bases. The V and J ends lost 6 bases and 1 base, in that order; junction bases with no gene match: 4. The length of the CDR3 is 16 residues. In DNA form, the CDR3 reads TGTGCCAGCAGAGGGACAGGGGGCGGAAGCAATCAGCCCCAGCATTTT. This translates into CASRGTGGGSNQPQHF.

This clonotype was seen a few times. The chain has TRBV6-6 and TRBJ2-1; D ambiguous. V lost 0 bases, J lost 2 bases, and 14 bases lay in between. The CDR3 has 17 amino acids. The germline V gene has CDR1 MNHNY and CDR2 SVGAGI (reference sequence). CDR3: CASSYSARRGTYNEQFF. CDR3 DNA sequence: TGTGCCAGCAGTTACTCCGCTCGTCGTGGGACCTACAATGAGCAGTTCTTC.